Sequencing of this T cell receptor beta chain was carried out in a study of graft-versus-host responses after intestinal transplantation. On the study more broadly: Uniformly, recipients were administered anti-thymocyte globulin induction with subsequent tacrolimus and steroids for approximately three years.

Clones were read by immunoSEQ multiplex PCR, and TCRdb kept only the in-frame ones, dropping some. The table includes approximately 68,000 clones, roughly 90% detected once. Comments on this clone: Its target is not known.

The CDR3 runs to 17 residues. The V and J ends lost 1 base and 1 base, in that order; junction bases with no gene match: 4. CDR1 and CDR2 (germline): PRHDT, FYEKMQ (reference sequence). The TCR was taken from a human donor who was the organ donor for an intestinal transplant. The chain combines TRBV13 with TRBJ2-6, with 7 positions matching TRBD1. The sample consisted of unstimulated CD8+ T cells sorted from spleen or lymph node cells, taken before transplant. CDR3 loop: CASSLEAGGSGANVLTF. For the CDR3, the DNA is TGTGCCAGCAGCTTAGAGGCAGGGGGTTCTGGGGCCAACGTCCTGACTTTC.